This T cell receptor beta chain was found in a study of identical twins. General study findings and limits: In cord blood, abundant beta clonotypes had fewer insertions; memory showed no trend. Excess low generation probability was seen in twin-shared out-of-frame alpha sequences. The study found that models underestimated out-of-frame TCR alpha sharing in monozygotic twins. Weaker excess sharing between twins was seen in beta out-of-frame sequences.

This CDR3 spans 13 amino acids. V gave up 5 bases and J gave up 7 bases; unmatched junction bases: 8. Germline values: CDR1 SGHRS, CDR2 YFSETQ. TCRdb reanalysed the 5' RACE reads using MiXCR and keeps one entry per CDR3 protein. This table has about 530,000 distinct CDR3 sequences, about 22% appearing once. As regards this clonotype: What it recognizes is unknown.

This sample also belongs to another study, concerning yellow fever vaccine responses in identical twins.

V usage is TRBV5-1 and J usage is TRBJ1-1; TRBD1 aligns across 7 bases. This sequence originates from a woman aged 18-29 years in good health. Sequencing was carried out using CD4+ T cells sorted from blood. The CDR3 nucleotides are TGCGCCAGCAGACCAGACAGGGTCGGTGAAGCTTTCTTT. As protein: CASRPDRVGEAFF.